The clone carrying this T cell receptor (beta chain) turned up a few times. No antigen is known for it. The CDR3 is 17 amino acids. The V gene end was trimmed by 3 bases and the J gene end by 1 base; junction bases not matched to a gene: 5. The germline V gene has CDR1 PRHDT and CDR2 FYEKMQ (reference sequence). 5'RACE, which relied on constant-segment primers, yielded TCR alpha and TCR beta cDNA libraries carrying sample barcodes and UMIs. TCRdb fed the 5' RACE reads into MiXCR, producing one record per CDR3 protein. The repertoire has around 400,000 distinct CDR3 sequences, roughly 26% of them found once; the top ten carry around 8.8%. The data derive from a study of T-cell memory formation after mild COVID-19. Regarding the study as a whole: The appearance of some responding clones in pre-infection memory suggested that cross-reactive memory joined. Of the contracting clones, CD4+ ones lay mainly in CM and EM, and CD8+ ones in EMRA. Contracting clones from day 15 to 85 showed balanced CD4/CD8; later expanders favored CD4+.

The specimen was PBMCs or a T cell subset sorted from them (not recorded which). The sequence came from an adult woman who had mild COVID-19 (a few samples of this study predate the infection). Cell type and time point are not known. The chain links TRBV13 to TRBJ2-2; 10 nucleotides agree with TRBD2. The CDR3 DNA sequence: TGTGCCAGCAGCTTCCCGTCTAGCGGGGGGAACACCGGGGAGCTGTTTTTT. Residues: CASSFPSSGGNTGELFF.